This record looks at one T cell receptor beta chain sequence and its context. Its antigen is unidentified. The sample comes from a study of blood T cells in healthy people across ages. Through a sample-barcoded 5' primer and a J-beta primer mix, a second PCR was run for roughly 6 to 11 cycles. TCRdb processed the 5' RACE reads anew with MiXCR; each CDR3 protein has one entry. The sample includes roughly 1 million distinct CDR3 sequences, roughly a quarter seen only once; the top ten take approximately 0.79%. Study outcomes and limitations: Long-lived donors had more naive CD4+ cells and higher diversity than aged donors. Across samples, TCR beta diversity tracked strongly with naive T cell percentage.

The CDR3 runs 16 residues. Trimming took 7 bases from V and 0 from J, leaving 16 bases between them. Germline V gene data show CDR1 as MNHNS and CDR2 as SASEGT. Aged about 6 to 95, donors were systemically healthy Caucasians from Russia. PBMCs numbering at least 6 million were isolated per sample. This sample was also put to use in a study of T cells of mothers and their children.

The material sequenced was blood. The TCR comes from a girl between 2 and 10 years old in good health. The chain has TRBV6-1 and TRBJ2-1; unclear D gene. The CDR3 protein is CASTVWHSSSYNEQFF. The CDR3 nucleotides read TGTGCCAGCACAGTATGGCACAGCTCCTCCTACAATGAGCAGTTCTTC.